The clone carrying this TCR beta chain was observed at least ten times. Germline CDR1 DFQATT, CDR2 SNEGSKA (reference sequence). V shed 1 base and J 8 bases; nucleotides not matched to a gene: 4. This CDR3 spans 13 amino acids. The data originate from a study of T cells in Graves' hyperthyroidism and ophthalmopathy. Using RNA transcripts as the source, TCR beta CDR3 regions were amplified. HTBI primers were employed in a first-round RT-PCR of the TCR CDR3. Each CDR3 protein gets one entry after TCRdb re-called the multiplex PCR reads with MiXCR. The sample shows a few hundred thousand distinct CDR3 sequences, about 19% of them seen only once.

The TCR sequence derives from a man aged 50 to 59 with Graves' ophthalmopathy. The rearrangement links TRBV20-1 to TRBJ2-1; 8 nucleotides line up with TRBD2. Sequenced input: blood. The CDR3 protein is CSARGTSTDEQFF. CDR3 DNA sequence: TGCAGTGCTAGAGGGACTAGCACCGATGAGCAGTTCTTC.